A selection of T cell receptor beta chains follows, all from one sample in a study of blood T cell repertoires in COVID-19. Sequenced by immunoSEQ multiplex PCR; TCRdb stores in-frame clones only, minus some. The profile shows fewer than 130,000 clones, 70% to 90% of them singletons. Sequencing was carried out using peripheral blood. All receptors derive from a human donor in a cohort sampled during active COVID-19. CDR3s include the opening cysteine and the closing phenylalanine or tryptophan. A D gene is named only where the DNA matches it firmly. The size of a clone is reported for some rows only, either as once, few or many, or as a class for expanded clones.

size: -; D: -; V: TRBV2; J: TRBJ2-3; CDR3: CASTTMGGDLRTDTQYF; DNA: TGTGCCAGCACCACAATGGGAGGCGACTTACGCACAGATACGCAGTATTTT
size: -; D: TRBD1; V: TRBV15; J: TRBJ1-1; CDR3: CATSRTGGNTEAFF; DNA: TGTGCCACCAGCAGGACAGGGGGGAACACTGAAGCTTTCTTT
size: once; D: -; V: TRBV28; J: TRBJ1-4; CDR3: CASSLAGVGEKLFF; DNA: TGTGCCAGCAGTTTAGCGGGAGTTGGTGAAAAACTGTTTTTT
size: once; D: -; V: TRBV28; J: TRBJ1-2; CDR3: CASRDRLIYGYTF; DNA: TGTGCCAGCAGAGACAGGCTCATCTATGGCTACACCTTC
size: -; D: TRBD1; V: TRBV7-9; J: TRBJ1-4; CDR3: CASSPLTGINEKLFF; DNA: TGTGCCAGCAGCCCCCTGACAGGGATTAATGAAAAACTGTTTTTT
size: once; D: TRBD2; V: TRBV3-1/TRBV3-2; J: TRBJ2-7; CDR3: CASSRIPWREGSYEQYF; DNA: TGTGCCAGCAGCCGGATCCCTTGGCGGGAGGGGTCCTACGAGCAGTACTTC
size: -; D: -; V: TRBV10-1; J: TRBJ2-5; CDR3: CASSDGGYQETQYF; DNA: TGCGCCAGCAGTGACGGAGGGTACCAAGAGACCCAGTACTTC
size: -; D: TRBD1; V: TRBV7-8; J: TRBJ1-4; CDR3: CASSSFQGATNEKLFF; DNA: TGTGCCAGCAGCTCTTTCCAGGGGGCAACTAATGAAAAACTGTTTTTT
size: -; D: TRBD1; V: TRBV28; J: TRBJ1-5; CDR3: CASSFDRVGQPQHF; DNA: TGTGCCAGCAGTTTTGACAGGGTGGGTCAGCCCCAGCATTTT
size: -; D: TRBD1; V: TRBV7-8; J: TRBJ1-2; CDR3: CASSPGGEYGYTF; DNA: TGTGCCAGCAGTCCAGGGGGCGAGTATGGCTACACCTTC
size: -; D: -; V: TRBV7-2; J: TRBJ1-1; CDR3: CASSLYQTGNTEAFF; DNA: TGTGCCAGCAGCTTATACCAGACGGGTAACACTGAAGCTTTCTTT
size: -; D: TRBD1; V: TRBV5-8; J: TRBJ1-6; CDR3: CAGSRDRNSPLHF; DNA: TGTGCCGGATCCCGGGACAGAAATTCACCCCTCCACTTT
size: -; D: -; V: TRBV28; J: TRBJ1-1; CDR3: CASSLWAGSMNTEAFF; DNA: TGTGCCAGCAGTTTATGGGCGGGCAGCATGAACACTGAAGCTTTCTTT
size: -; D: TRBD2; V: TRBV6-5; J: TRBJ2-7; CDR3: CASSYRSGRGPEEQYF; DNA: TGTGCCAGCAGTTACCGTAGCGGGAGGGGGCCTGAGGAGCAGTACTTC
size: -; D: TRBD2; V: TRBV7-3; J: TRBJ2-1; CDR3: CASSPAGLAGGLGQFF; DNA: TGTGCCAGCAGCCCTGCGGGACTAGCGGGAGGATTGGGGCAGTTCTTC